This entry lists 21 T cell receptor beta chains sequenced from one sample in a study of shared clonotypes between healthy human individuals. Sequencing used immunoSEQ multiplex PCR; TCRdb keeps in-frame clones, though not all of them. In the table there are around 1,000,000 clones, 70% to 80% of which are singletons. The sample taken for sequencing was memory CD4+ T cells from PBMCs. Subset defined: CD45RA-negative fraction. The receptors derive from a man in his late teens or twenties in good health. Some clones in this sample may be carry-over from other donors' samples.

This clone was detected a few times. The chain employs TRBV11-1 and TRBJ2-3; 9 bases map to TRBD1. The length of the CDR3 is 15 residues. Trimming removed 2 bases from V and 6 bases from J; junction bases left unmatched: 6. Germline lookup yields CDR1 SGHAT and CDR2 FQDESV (reference sequence). The CDR3, as DNA: TGTGCCAGCAGCTTATGGGGGACAGGGAGGGATACGCAGTATTTT. Translating it yields CASSLWGTGRDTQYF.

The rearrangement uses TRBV19 and TRBJ2-7; 9 bases match TRBD1. This CDR3 is 13 amino acids long. The germline V gene encodes CDR1 LNHDA and CDR2 SQIVND (reference sequence). V was clipped by 3 bases and J by 5 bases; unmatched bases: 2. CDR3 region: CASSIRTGDEQYF. The CDR3 region has the DNA TGTGCCAGTAGTATCCGGACAGGGGACGAGCAGTACTTC.

The CDR3 protein is CASSGPGQEMNSSYEQYF. CDR3 coding DNA: TGTGCCAGCAGTGGCCCGGGGCAAGAGATGAACTCCTCCTACGAGCAGTACTTC. The chain carries TRBV6-4 and TRBJ2-7; the D gene could be TRBD1 or TRBD2 (5 bases each). The CDR3 is made up of 18 amino acids. Germline V lookup: CDR1 MRHNA, CDR2 SNTAGT. Trimming removed 4 bases at V and 0 bases at J, with 22 bases between.

For this clone: In the same sample, other DNA sequences code for this CDR3. The chain uses TRBV28 and TRBJ1-2; 7 bases line up with TRBD1. CDR1 MDHEN and CDR2 SYDVKM come from the germline V gene. V was clipped by 9 bases and J by 4 bases; unmatched bases: 5. The CDR3 has 12 residues. CDR3 loop: CASSDRAYGYTF. DNA for the CDR3: TGTGCCAGTTCCGACAGGGCCTATGGCTACACCTTC.

This clone was detected a few times. The chain is built from TRBV2 and TRBJ2-3; the match to TRBD1 covers 7 bases. Germline trimming cut 4 bases from V and 2 bases from J; bases unmatched to any gene: 12. Germline-derived CDR1 and CDR2 are SNHLY and FYNNEI. The CDR3 runs 17 residues. The CDR3 DNA reads TGTGCCAGCAGTGGTCCCACTGACAGGGCTCACACAGATACGCAGTATTTT. It specifies CASSGPTDRAHTDTQYF.

Only a few counts were recorded for this clone. This chain connects TRBV7-9 to TRBJ2-3; 10 bases align to TRBD2. CDR3 length equals 15 residues. Germline V lookup: CDR1 SEHNR, CDR2 FQNEAQ (reference sequence). V lost 3 bases and J lost 4; bases outside the gene matches: 4. DNA for the CDR3: TGTGCCAGCAGCTTCAGCGGGAGGGACGCAGATACGCAGTATTTT. Amino acid sequence: CASSFSGRDADTQYF.

This clone has just a few counts. This chain joins TRBV25-1 and TRBJ1-2, with D possibly being TRBD1 (5 bases). The CDR3 consists of 15 residues. The V gene's germline CDR1 is MGHDK and CDR2 SYGVNS. V gave up 4 bases and J gave up 4 bases, with 16 bases separating them. CDR3 sequence (DNA): TGTGCCAGCAGTGCTGACAGCCGAGGGGCCTATGGCTACACCTTC. It specifies CASSADSRGAYGYTF.

The chain carries TRBV7-3 and TRBJ2-1; D is perhaps TRBD1 (6 bases). The germline CDR1 and CDR2 sequences are SGHTA and FQGTGA. V was shortened by 4 bases and J by 9 bases, with 10 bases between the two germline ends. This CDR3 is 12 amino acids long. This CDR3 is CASSSQGGEQFF. The CDR3 nucleotides read TGTGCCAGCAGCTCACAGGGTGGTGAGCAGTTCTTC.

This clone occurred once. The V call is TRBV28, the J call TRBJ1-3; no clear D gene. The V and J ends lost 5 bases and 0 bases respectively, with 5 bases between them. In germline, CDR1 is MDHEN, CDR2 SYDVKM. The CDR3 contains 13 residues. The CDR3 bases are TGTGCCAGCAGTCGCCACTCTGGAAACACCATATATTTT. Its protein is CASSRHSGNTIYF. The full variable domain, its missing parts supplied by reference TRBV28 and TRBJ1-3, is DVKVTQSSRYLVKRTGEKVFLECVQDMDHENMFWYRQDPGLGLRLIYFSYDVKMKEKGDIPEGYSVSREKKERFSLILESASTNQTSMYLCASSRHSGNTIYFGEGSWLTVV.

This clone showed up just once. V and J are TRBV5-1 and TRBJ2-3, with TRBD1 identical over 7 bases. After removal of 3 bases from V and 2 bases from J, the junction contained 12 bases not matched to a gene. The CDR3 is made up of 17 amino acids. Germline-derived CDR1 and CDR2 are SGHRS and YFSETQ. The CDR3 reads CASSSSRDSQNTDTQYF. Here the CDR3 DNA reads TGCGCCAGCAGCTCGTCACGGGACAGCCAGAACACAGATACGCAGTATTTT.

The chain combines TRBV7-9 with TRBJ2-5, with 10 nucleotides matching TRBD2. The CDR3 consists of 15 residues. Germline CDR1 and CDR2: SEHNR and FQNEAQ (reference sequence). The junction had 4 bases not matched to a gene; V was cut back by 1 base and J by 5 bases. DNA for the CDR3: TGTGCCAGCAGCTTAGGTCTAGCGGGGGCCGAGACCCAGTACTTC. Translated: CASSLGLAGAETQYF.

This clone was observed many times. CDR3 protein: CASSLGDSTTGELFF. For the CDR3, the DNA is TGCGCCAGCAGCTTGGGGGACAGCACCACCGGGGAGCTGTTTTTT. This chain uses TRBV5-1 with TRBJ2-2; 7 nucleotides agree with TRBD1. The V segment lost 0 bases and the J segment 4 bases; nucleotides outside the gene matches: 3. CDR3 length: 15 amino acids. Germline V CDR1 and CDR2: SGHRS, YFSETQ. Full variable domain (remainder filled in from reference TRBV5-1 and TRBJ2-2): KAGVTQTPRYLIKTRGQQVTLSCSPISGHRSVSWYQQTPGQGLQFLFEYFSETQRNKGNFPGRFSGRQFSNSRSEMNVSTLELGDSALYLCASSLGDSTTGELFFGEGSRLTVL.

The chain joins TRBV19 to TRBJ1-1; D possibly corresponds to TRBD1 (5 bases). V lost 3 bases and J 5 bases, leaving 13 bases between the germline ends. Germline CDR1 is LNHDA and CDR2 is SQIVND (reference sequence). The CDR3 is 14 amino acids. The CDR3: CASSIRGVGTEAFF. The CDR3 nucleotides are TGTGCCAGTAGTATTCGGGGGGTTGGGACTGAAGCTTTCTTT.

V usage is TRBV30 and J usage is TRBJ2-3, with 10 bases identical to TRBD2. This CDR3 spans 15 amino acids. The V and J ends lost 0 bases and 7 bases, in that order; junction bases with no gene match: 7. Germline lookup yields CDR1 GTSNPN and CDR2 SVGIG (reference sequence). CDR3 amino acids: CAWSVGAGGQNTQYF. The CDR3 DNA reads as TGTGCCTGGAGTGTAGGAGCGGGAGGGCAAAATACGCAGTATTTT.

The genes are TRBV28 and TRBJ2-7; maybe TRBD1 (6 bases). CDR1 is MDHEN, CDR2 SYDVKM, per germline. The CDR3 extends over 13 amino acids. V was shortened by 7 bases and J by 7 bases, with 17 bases between the two germline ends. The CDR3 loop reads CASTPIRGREQYF. The CDR3 nucleotides read TGTGCCAGCACCCCCATCAGGGGTAGAGAGCAGTACTTC.

This clone has more than one count but fewer than ten. The chain has TRBV5-1 and TRBJ1-3, with D uncertain. Germline assignment: CDR1 SGHRS and CDR2 YFSETQ. V lost 4 bases and J 0 bases, leaving 8 bases between the germline ends. The CDR3 covers 14 residues. Here the CDR3 DNA reads TGCGCCAGCAGCGGCGATAGCTCTGGAAACACCATATATTTT. Its protein is CASSGDSSGNTIYF. Full variable domain (missing parts from reference TRBV5-1 and TRBJ1-3): KAGVTQTPRYLIKTRGQQVTLSCSPISGHRSVSWYQQTPGQGLQFLFEYFSETQRNKGNFPGRFSGRQFSNSRSEMNVSTLELGDSALYLCASSGDSSGNTIYFGEGSWLTVV.

There are a few counts of this clone. The chain is built from TRBV7-8 and TRBJ1-1; D not resolved. CDR3 length equals 14 residues. Germline V gene lookup returns CDR1 SGHVS and CDR2 FQNEAQ. V shed 2 bases and J shed 7 bases, with 14 bases lying between them. The CDR3 loop is CASSLLASVSEAFF. CDR3 in DNA: TGTGCCAGCAGCTTATTAGCGTCGGTTAGTGAAGCTTTCTTT.

This clone has just one count. The chain couples TRBV7-9 to TRBJ1-4; tentatively, D is TRBD1 (5 bases). The V and J ends lost 5 bases and 6 bases respectively, with 13 bases between them. CDR3 length: 14 residues. Germline V lookup: CDR1 SEHNR, CDR2 FQNEAQ (reference sequence). CDR3 protein: CASSGGKRHEKLFF. Written as DNA, the CDR3 is TGTGCCAGCAGCGGGGGGAAGAGGCATGAAAAACTGTTTTTT.

V usage is TRBV5-4 and J usage is TRBJ1-2; D possibly corresponds to TRBD1 (5 bases). The germline V gene has CDR1 SGHNT and CDR2 YYREEE (reference sequence). The CDR3 totals 14 residues. V lost 4 bases and J 4 bases, leaving 14 bases between the germline ends. CDR3 in DNA: TGTGCCAGCAGCCGGGTAGGGACCCCCTATGGCTACACCTTC. It codes for CASSRVGTPYGYTF.

Only a few counts were recorded for this clone. The gene calls are TRBV28 and TRBJ1-2, with a tentative D call TRBD1 (5 bases). The CDR3 loop spans 17 amino acids. Germline V gene sequence: CDR1 MDHEN, CDR2 SYDVKM. Trimming removed 7 bases from V and 0 bases from J, with 21 bases in between. The CDR3 DNA is TGTGCCAGCAACCCAAACCGCGGGGCAGTAGCTAACTATGGCTACACCTTC. This sequence encodes CASNPNRGAVANYGYTF.

V is TRBV7-9 and J is TRBJ2-5; D may be TRBD2 (6 bases). Germline CDR1 and CDR2: SEHNR and FQNEAQ (reference sequence). V dropped 4 bases and J dropped 5 bases, with 17 bases sitting between them. The CDR3 runs 15 residues. CDR3 amino acids: CASSSTRGPGETQYF. The CDR3 bases are TGTGCCAGCAGCTCGACTAGGGGTCCGGGGGAGACCCAGTACTTC. Looking up the rest from reference TRBV7-9 and TRBJ2-5 gives the full variable domain: DTGVSQNPRHKITKRGQNVTFRCDPISEHNRLYWYRQTLGQGPEFLTYFQNEAQLEKSRLLSDRFSAERPKGSFSTLEIQRTEQGDSAMYLCASSSTRGPGETQYFGPGTRLLVL.